This TCR beta chain was captured by sequencing in a study of blood T cell repertoires in COVID-19. Across the study: The samples span acute and convalescent COVID-19 from the United States, Italy and Spain. Nucleic acid was either cDNA or gDNA, and it came from T cells, B-cell-depleted T cells, or PBMCs.

This CDR3 is built from 15 residues. Losses at the gene ends were 4 bases for V and 11 bases for J; bases not matched to a gene: 8. Germline V gives CDR1 LNHDA, CDR2 SQIVND (reference sequence). Original analysis: Reference gene primer amplification yielded estimated nucleated cell counts. Profiled with immunoSEQ multiplex PCR; TCRdb holds only in-frame clones, not every one. V and J calls and clone size follow that table, whereas D and trimming were derived from the DNA. The sample gives roughly 230,000 clones, 83% of which show up once; 6.5% to 9% is in the top ten. The source of this sequence is a woman in her forties or fifties with acute or convalescent COVID-19. The chain links TRBV19 to TRBJ1-6, with 10 nucleotides matching TRBD1. Specimen: peripheral blood. DNA of the CDR3: TGTGCCAGTAGTAGCCGGGACAGGGGTATGACACCCCTCCACTTT. Translating gives CASSSRDRGMTPLHF.